A selection of T cell receptor beta chains follows, all from one sample in a study of T cells after posttransplantation cyclophosphamide. Assay used: immunoSEQ multiplex PCR; TCRdb lists only in-frame clones, some missing. The data hold 50,000 to 60,000 clones, with approximately 94% observed a single time. The sample comprised PBMCs. Receptors originate from a woman in her 30s in good health and a related stem cell transplant donor. CDR3s include the opening cysteine and the closing phenylalanine or tryptophan. The D gene is left open where the match is weak. Rows give clone size only sometimes, using once, few, many, or a class for an expanded clone.

>13|TRBV5-4|NA|NA|TRBJ1-1
TGTGCCAGCAGCCGGGGTCGGGTGAGCGAAGCTTTCTTT
CASSRGRVSEAFF
>15|TRBV7-6|NA|NA|TRBJ1-4
TGTGCCAGCAGCTCCCTAGGGAGAACTAATGAAAAACTGTTTTTT
CASSSLGRTNEKLFF
>15|TRBV5-4|NA|NA|TRBJ1-4
TGTGCCAGCAGTTCTGCGGGGTCAACTAATGAAAAACTGTTTTTT
CASSSAGSTNEKLFF
>14|TRBV29-1|NA|TRBD1|TRBJ1-1
TGCAGCGCCTCTTACAGGGGGCGGGACACTGAAGCTTTCTTT
CSASYRGRDTEAFF
>16|TRBV5-4|NA|TRBD2|TRBJ2-3
TGTGCCAGCAGCAATGCCGGGACTAGCCGAACAGATACGCAGTATTTT
CASSNAGTSRTDTQYF
>13|TRBV18|NA|NA|TRBJ2-7
TGTGCCAGCTCAACAGGACAGTCCTACGAGCAGTACTTC
CASSTGQSYEQYF
>14|TRBV19|NA|NA|TRBJ1-2
TGTGCCAGTAGTATACAGGGGTTTGGATATGGCTACACCTTC
CASSIQGFGYGYTF
>18|TRBV28|NA|TRBD2|TRBJ2-3
TGTGCCAGCAGTTTATGGGGGACTAGCGGGGTATGGACAGATACGCAGTATTTT
CASSLWGTSGVWTDTQYF
>13|TRBV29-1|NA|NA|TRBJ2-1
TGCAGCGTTGGCAGTCGAACGGGAAATGAGCAGTTCTTC
CSVGSRTGNEQFF
>12|TRBV6-5|NA|NA|TRBJ1-1
TGTGCCAGCAGCAGGACCCAGGGGAATGCTTTCTTT
CASSRTQGNAFF
>13|TRBV6-5|NA|NA|TRBJ1-5
TGTGCCAGCAGTTTAACGAGGGATCAGCCCCAGCATTTT
CASSLTRDQPQHF
>13|TRBV2|NA|TRBD1|TRBJ1-2
TGTGCCAGCAGTGTGGACAGGGTGGGCGGCTACACCTTC
CASSVDRVGGYTF
>14|TRBV5-1|NA|TRBD1|TRBJ1-1
TGCGCCAGCAGCTGGAGACAGGGGGGGACTGAAGCTTTCTTT
CASSWRQGGTEAFF
>15|TRBV6-1|NA|TRBD1|TRBJ2-7
TGTGCCAGCAGTGACCTGAGGGGGCGCATCAACGAGCAGTACTTC
CASSDLRGRINEQYF
>16|TRBV5-1|NA|TRBD1|TRBJ2-3
TGCGCCAGCAGCTTGGAGGGACAGGGTAACCCAGATACGCAGTATTTT
CASSLEGQGNPDTQYF
>15|TRBV19|NA|NA|TRBJ1-4
TGTGCCAGTAGTACCAAGGGGCTAAGGAATGAAAAACTGTTTTTT
CASSTKGLRNEKLFF
>14|TRBV6-5|NA|TRBD1|TRBJ2-1
TGTGCCAGCACCTCGGGACAGGTGGCCAATGAGCAGTTCTTC
CASTSGQVANEQFF
>14|TRBV7-9|NA|NA|TRBJ1-2
TGTGCCAGCAGCTTAGGGGCAGGAAGCTATGGCTACACCTTC
CASSLGAGSYGYTF
>14|TRBV4-1|once|TRBD1|TRBJ1-2
TGCGCCAGCAGCCCCGGACAGGATAACTATGGCTACACCTTC
CASSPGQDNYGYTF
>14|TRBV6-6|NA|TRBD1|TRBJ1-1
TGTGCCAGCAGAAAGACAGGGTCGTGCACTGAAGCTTTCTTT
CASRKTGSCTEAFF
>15|TRBV5-4|once|TRBD1|TRBJ1-2
TGTGCCAGCAGCTTGGGACAGGGGACTAACTATGGCTACACCTTC
CASSLGQGTNYGYTF
>15|TRBV7-2|NA|NA|TRBJ1-5
TGTGCCAGCAGCTTAGCCCCCACAGTCAATCAGCCCCAGCATTTT
CASSLAPTVNQPQHF
>13|TRBV7-3|NA|NA|TRBJ1-1
TGTGCCAGCAGCTGGGGGGGGAATTTAGACGCTTTCTTT
CASSWGGNLDAFF
>15|TRBV5-1|NA|NA|TRBJ2-3
TGCGCCAGCAGCTCCGACACCTCTAGCACAGATACGCAGTATTTT
CASSSDTSSTDTQYF
>13|TRBV29-1|NA|TRBD1|TRBJ1-2
TGCAGCGTTGAGGGGACAGGGTCTCATGGCTACACCTTC
CSVEGTGSHGYTF
>16|TRBV7-2|NA|TRBD1|TRBJ2-7
TGTGCCAGCAGCTTAGTGGGGACAGGGCCTTCCTACGAGCAGTACTTC
CASSLVGTGPSYEQYF
>11|TRBV30|NA|NA|TRBJ1-2
TGTGCCTGGATAGCTAACTATGGCTACACCTTC
CAWIANYGYTF
>13|TRBV5-6|NA|NA|TRBJ1-2
TGTGCCAGCAGCTTATTGGCCTCTCTTGGCTACACCTTC
CASSLLASLGYTF
>14|TRBV4-1|NA|TRBD1|TRBJ2-1
TGCGCCACCAATGGGGGACAGGCCCACAATGAGCAGTTCTTC
CATNGGQAHNEQFF
>17|TRBV5-6|NA|NA|TRBJ1-6
TGTGCCAGCACCTCGAGGGGGTCGAGCTCCTATAATTCACCCCTCCACTTT
CASTSRGSSSYNSPLHF
>15|TRBV19|NA|NA|TRBJ1-4
TGTGCCAGTAGGAGGGGGAAGGGTGTAGACGAAAAACTGTTTTTT
CASRRGKGVDEKLFF
>15|TRBV4-2|NA|TRBD2|TRBJ2-1
TGTGCCAGCAGCCAAGGCCTAGCGGGGGGCGGTGAGCAGTTCTTC
CASSQGLAGGGEQFF
>15|TRBV4-1|NA|NA|TRBJ1-4
TGCGCCAGCGGCCCCGGGAGGGCCAGGGGTGAAAAACTGTTTTTT
CASGPGRARGEKLFF
>13|TRBV2|few|NA|TRBJ1-1
TGTGCCAGCGGTTACCGACCAGGTGACGAAGCTTTCTTT
CASGYRPGDEAFF
>15|TRBV6-6|NA|NA|TRBJ1-5
TGTGCCAGCCGACCTGGGACATCGGCGGAGCAGCCCCAGCATTTT
CASRPGTSAEQPQHF
>15|TRBV19|NA|TRBD1|TRBJ2-3
TGTGCCAGTAGTAGGACAGGGGGCCGGACAGATACGCAGTATTTT
CASSRTGGRTDTQYF
>13|TRBV19|NA|NA|TRBJ1-4
TGTGCCAGTAGTATAGAAAGGGGTGAAAAACTGTTTTTT
CASSIERGEKLFF